This T cell receptor beta chain was sequenced in a study of blood T cell repertoires in COVID-19. TCRdb's copy holds only in-frame clones and misses some; the assay was immunoSEQ multiplex PCR. The sample includes roughly 220,000 clones, around 80% of them seen just once. The CDR3 totals 14 residues. J gave up 4 bases and V 10 bases, and 8 bases lay outside the gene matches. The germline V gene encodes CDR1 ENHRY and CDR2 SYGVKD. The source material was PBMCs or T cells enriched from blood (not recorded which). The TCR sequence derives from a man in his forties who had recovered from COVID-19. The V call is TRBV10-3, the J call TRBJ2-3; TRBD2 matches at 10 bases. Here the CDR3 DNA reads TGTGCCACCGCTAGCGGGAGTTATCCAGATACGCAGTATTTT. Its protein product is CATASGSYPDTQYF.